The rows below give T cell receptor beta chains drawn from one sample of a study of blood T cell repertoires in COVID-19. The protocol was immunoSEQ multiplex PCR, while the TCRdb copy is restricted to in-frame clones and leaves out a portion. The sample includes a few hundred thousand clones, roughly 82% of them seen just once. Sequenced input: peripheral blood. All receptors derive from a middle-aged man with active or convalescent COVID-19. Each CDR3 is given with its conserved first and last residue. A D gene is named only where the DNA matches it firmly. The size entry is marked missing in some rows and otherwise reads once, few, many or a size class.

TRBJ2-2 TRBV5-4 . TRBD2 CASRAGTGELFF TGTGCCAGCAGAGCGGGAACCGGGGAGCTGTTTTTT
TRBJ1-2 TRBV6-5 . . CASSSHTVAPLNGYTF TGTGCCAGCAGTTCACACACGGTAGCCCCTCTCAATGGCTACACCTTC
TRBJ2-3 TRBV7-9 . . CASSLPPGGLADTQYF TGTGCCAGCAGCTTACCCCCAGGGGGGCTGGCAGATACGCAGTATTTT
TRBJ1-5 TRBV19 few TRBD1 CASSIAAPGQGSVNQPQHF TGTGCCAGTAGTATAGCCGCCCCGGGACAGGGCTCCGTCAATCAGCCCCAGCATTTT
TRBJ2-3 TRBV7-8 few TRBD2 CASSLVAGVTDTQYF TGTGCCAGCAGTTTAGTAGCGGGAGTTACAGATACGCAGTATTTT
TRBJ2-1 TRBV7-2 . . CASSYNGFNEQFF TGTGCCAGCAGCTATAACGGGTTCAATGAGCAGTTCTTC
TRBJ1-5 TRBV18 . . CASSPGGIGNQPQHF TGTGCCAGCTCACCAGGGGGGATCGGCAATCAGCCCCAGCATTTT
TRBJ1-2 TRBV5-8 . . CASPLRTWIWTANYGYTF TGTGCCAGTCCCTTACGGACGTGGATTTGGACAGCTAACTATGGCTACACCTTC
TRBJ2-1 TRBV15 . TRBD1 CATSTDRGRYNEQFF TGTGCCACCAGCACGGACAGGGGGCGTTACAATGAGCAGTTCTTC
TRBJ2-7 TRBV6-2/TRBV6-3 . TRBD2 CASSYWREGSYEQYF TGTGCCAGCAGTTACTGGCGGGAGGGGTCCTACGAGCAGTACTTC
TRBJ1-3 TRBV19 . . CASSQRGHGNTIYF TGTGCCAGTAGTCAGCGGGGGCATGGAAACACCATATATTTT
TRBJ2-1 TRBV30 . TRBD2 CAWSPSGRINEQFF TGTGCCTGGAGTCCTAGCGGGAGGATCAATGAGCAGTTCTTC